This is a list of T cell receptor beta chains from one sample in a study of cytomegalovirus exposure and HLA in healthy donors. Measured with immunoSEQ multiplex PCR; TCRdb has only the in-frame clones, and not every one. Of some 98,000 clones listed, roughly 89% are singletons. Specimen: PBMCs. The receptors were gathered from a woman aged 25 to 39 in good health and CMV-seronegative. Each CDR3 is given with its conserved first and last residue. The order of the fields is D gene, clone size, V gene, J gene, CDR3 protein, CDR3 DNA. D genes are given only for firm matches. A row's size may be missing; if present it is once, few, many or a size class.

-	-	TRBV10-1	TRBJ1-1	CASSEAGNPREAFF	TGCGCCAGCAGTGAGGCCGGGAACCCCCGAGAAGCTTTCTTT
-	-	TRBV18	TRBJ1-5	CASSPGSNQPQHF	TGTGCCAGCTCACCAGGCAGCAATCAGCCCCAGCATTTT
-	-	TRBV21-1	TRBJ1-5	CASSTGNLCNQPQHF	TGTGCCAGCAGCACGGGGAACTTATGCAATCAGCCCCAGCATTTT
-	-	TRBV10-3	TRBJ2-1	CAITAGPSYNEQFF	TGTGCCATCACGGCGGGACCCTCCTACAATGAGCAGTTCTTC
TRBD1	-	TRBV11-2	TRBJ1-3	CATHRGIGDTIYF	TGTGCCACCCACAGGGGTATAGGGGACACCATATATTTT
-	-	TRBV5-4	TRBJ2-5	CASSLGDQETQYF	TGTGCCAGCAGCTTGGGCGACCAAGAGACCCAGTACTTC
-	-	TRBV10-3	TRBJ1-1	CAISERVGNTEAFF	TGTGCCATCAGTGAACGGGTCGGGAACACTGAAGCTTTCTTT
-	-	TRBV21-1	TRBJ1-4	CASSPRQRSEKLFF	TGTGCCAGCAGCCCACGACAGAGGAGTGAAAAACTGTTTTTT
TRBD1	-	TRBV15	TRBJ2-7	CATSRAGDRSYEQYF	TGTGCCACCAGCAGAGCTGGGGACAGGAGCTACGAGCAGTACTTC
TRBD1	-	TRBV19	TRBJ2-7	CASSAPGQGPYEQYF	TGTGCCAGTAGTGCTCCGGGACAGGGACCCTACGAGCAGTACTTC
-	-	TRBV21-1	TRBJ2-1	CARLGHNEQFF	TGTGCCAGACTGGGGCATAATGAGCAGTTCTTC
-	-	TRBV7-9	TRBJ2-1	CASSTTRNEQFF	TGTGCCAGCAGCACGACTAGGAATGAGCAGTTCTTC
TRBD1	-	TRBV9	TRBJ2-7	CASSVTGQGKTYEQYF	TGTGCCAGCAGCGTGACCGGACAGGGAAAGACCTACGAGCAGTACTTC
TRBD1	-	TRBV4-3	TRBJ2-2	CASSRGQGNAGELFF	TGCGCCAGCAGCCGAGGACAGGGCAACGCCGGGGAGCTGTTTTTT
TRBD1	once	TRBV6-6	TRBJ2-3	CASSPLRTGSTDTQYF	TGTGCCAGCAGTCCCTTGAGGACAGGGAGCACAGATACGCAGTATTTT
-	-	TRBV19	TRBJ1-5	CASSPTRGGGVYQPQHF	TGTGCCAGTAGTCCGACTCGAGGCGGGGGGGTTTATCAGCCCCAGCATTTT
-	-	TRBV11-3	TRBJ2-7	CASSSQGYEQYF	TGTGCCAGCAGCTCGCAGGGCTACGAGCAGTACTTC
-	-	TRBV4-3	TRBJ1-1	CASSPRVQLNTEAFF	TGCGCCAGCAGCCCGCGGGTACAGTTGAACACTGAAGCTTTCTTT
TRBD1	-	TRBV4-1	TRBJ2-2	CASSGQGRNTGELFF	TGCGCCAGCAGCGGACAGGGGCGGAACACCGGGGAGCTGTTTTTT
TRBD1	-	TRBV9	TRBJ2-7	CASSAVPQGKGAEQYF	TGTGCCAGCAGCGCAGTCCCGCAGGGGAAGGGGGCCGAGCAGTACTTC
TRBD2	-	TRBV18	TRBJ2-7	CASSPSSGGARSYEQYF	TGTGCCAGCTCACCCTCTAGCGGGGGGGCTAGGTCCTACGAGCAGTACTTC
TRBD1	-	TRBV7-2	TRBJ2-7	CASSLRQGVAYEQYF	TGTGCCAGCAGCTTAAGACAGGGAGTCGCCTACGAGCAGTACTTC
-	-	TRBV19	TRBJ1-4	CASSSWDTHATNEKLFF	TGTGCCAGTAGTAGCTGGGACACCCATGCAACTAATGAAAAACTGTTTTTT
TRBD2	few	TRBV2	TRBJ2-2	CASSETPSRGRFTGELFF	TGTGCCAGCAGTGAAACCCCCTCGCGGGGGAGATTCACCGGGGAGCTGTTTTTT
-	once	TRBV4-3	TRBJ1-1	CASSQESASRYTEAFF	TGCGCCAGCAGCCAAGAATCGGCATCGCGGTATACTGAAGCTTTCTTT
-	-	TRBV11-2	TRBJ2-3	CASSLFGGTADTQYF	TGTGCCAGCAGCTTATTTGGGGGGACGGCAGATACGCAGTATTTT
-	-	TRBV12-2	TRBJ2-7	CASRLEASCHEQYF	TGTGCAAGTCGCTTAGAAGCCTCTTGTCACGAGCAGTACTTC
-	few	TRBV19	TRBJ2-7	CASSMVRDYEQYF	TGTGCCAGTAGTATGGTCAGGGACTACGAGCAGTACTTC
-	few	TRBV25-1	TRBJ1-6	CASADHSGYSPLHF	TGTGCCAGCGCTGACCACTCAGGGTACTCACCCCTCCACTTT
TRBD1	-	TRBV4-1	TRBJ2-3	CASSKDRGRFTQYF	TGCGCCAGCAGCAAGGACAGGGGGCGGTTTACGCAGTATTTT
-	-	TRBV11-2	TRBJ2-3	CASSLTGMGTDTQYF	TGTGCCAGCAGCTTAACAGGGATGGGCACAGATACGCAGTATTTT
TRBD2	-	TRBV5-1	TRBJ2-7	CASMSSGPNSYEQYF	TGCGCCAGCATGTCTAGCGGGCCTAACTCCTACGAGCAGTACTTC
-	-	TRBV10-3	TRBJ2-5	CAISESGQQETQYF	TGTGCCATCAGTGAGTCTGGACAGCAAGAGACCCAGTACTTC
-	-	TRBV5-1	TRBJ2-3	CASSLVPGTDTQYF	TGCGCCAGCAGCTTGGTCCCGGGTACAGATACGCAGTATTTT
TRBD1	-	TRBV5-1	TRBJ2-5	CASRDRGQEQETQYF	TGCGCCAGCAGGGACAGGGGGCAGGAACAAGAGACCCAGTACTTC
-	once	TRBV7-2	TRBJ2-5	CASSLRGWLAGETQYF	TGTGCCAGCAGCTTAAGGGGGTGGCTAGCAGGCGAGACCCAGTACTTC
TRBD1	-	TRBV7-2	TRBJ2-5	CASSFTQGGETQYF	TGTGCCAGCAGCTTCACACAGGGGGGAGAGACCCAGTACTTC
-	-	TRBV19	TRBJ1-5	CASMGFQGQPQHF	TGTGCCAGTATGGGGTTCCAGGGTCAGCCCCAGCATTTT